The 9 T cell receptor beta chains below were found in one sample sequenced in a study of shared clonotypes between healthy human individuals. TCRdb keeps only in-frame clones here, not all; method: immunoSEQ multiplex PCR. The sample lists roughly 1,800,000 clones, 85% to 95% occurring once. CD45RO-negative, CCR7-selected cells formed the naive CD8 fraction, which excluded terminally differentiated effector memory CD45RA+ cells. Material: naive CD8+ T cells sorted from blood. All receptors come from a man aged 18 to 35 in good health.

The genes are TRBV11-2 and TRBJ1-2; the D is unclear. The CDR3 runs to 11 residues. CDR1 and CDR2 from the germline V gene are SGHAT and FQNNGV. The ends were cut back, 2 bases at V and 6 bases at J, with 4 bases in the middle. The CDR3 sequence is CASSLRDGYTF. The CDR3 coding sequence is TGTGCCAGCAGCTTACGGGATGGCTACACCTTC.

The V and J genes are TRBV7-3 and TRBJ1-2; D gene uncertain. The CDR3 length is 15 residues. Trimming removed 4 bases from V and 4 bases from J, with 16 bases in between. Germline-derived CDR1 and CDR2 are SGHTA and FQGTGA. The CDR3 DNA reads TGTGCCAGCAGCTCAAAAATGGGCCTCCGCTATGGCTACACCTTC. As protein: CASSSKMGLRYGYTF.

This clone was observed a single time. The V call is TRBV29-1, the J call TRBJ2-7; 8 positions match TRBD1. This CDR3 is 13 amino acids long. The germline gives CDR1 SQVTM, CDR2 ANQGSEA. With V trimmed by 6 bases and J by 7 bases, 11 bases remained unmatched. The CDR3 spells CSVETGEGGEQYF. For the CDR3, the DNA is TGCAGCGTAGAGACAGGGGAAGGTGGAGAGCAGTACTTC.

The genes are TRBV28 and TRBJ2-5; D possibly corresponds to TRBD1 (6 bases). Germline V CDR1 and CDR2: MDHEN, SYDVKM. The germline V and J ends were trimmed by 1 base and 1 base, with 13 bases remaining between them. This CDR3 has 16 amino acids. Here the CDR3 reads CASSLYAGAIQETQYF. In DNA form, the CDR3 reads TGTGCCAGCAGTTTATATGCAGGGGCGATCCAAGAGACCCAGTACTTC.

The chain is built from TRBV7-6 and TRBJ1-6; 7 bases fit TRBD1. V lost 5 bases and J lost 7; bases outside the gene matches: 8. The germline gives CDR1 SGHVS, CDR2 FNYEAQ. CDR3 length: 15 residues. CDR3 DNA sequence: TGTGCCAGCAGCCCGGGGGGACAGTTCAATTCACCCCTCCACTTT. Its translation: CASSPGGQFNSPLHF.

The V call is TRBV11-3, the J call TRBJ2-2; the D gene is possibly TRBD2 (6 bases). This CDR3 comprises 16 residues. The V end lost 4 bases, the J end lost 3 bases, and 15 bases lay between the germline ends. Germline V gene lookup returns CDR1 SGHNT and CDR2 YENEEA. The CDR3 loop reads CASSYGRTGDTGELFF. The CDR3 DNA reads TGTGCCAGCAGCTACGGCCGGACGGGGGACACCGGGGAGCTGTTTTTT.

This rearrangement joins TRBV5-1 to TRBJ2-7; 7 positions agree with TRBD1. Germline V CDR1 and CDR2: SGHRS, YFSETQ. This CDR3 comprises 14 residues. With V trimmed by 4 bases and J by 3 bases, 7 bases remained unmatched. The CDR3 region is CASSPGQELYEQYF. For the CDR3, the DNA is TGCGCCAGCAGCCCCGGACAGGAACTCTACGAGCAGTACTTC.

The rearrangement uses TRBV28 and TRBJ2-4; possible D gene TRBD2, 5 bases. Trimming took off 3 bases at V and 5 bases at J, with 14 bases between the two ends. Germline CDR1 reads MDHEN; CDR2 reads SYDVKM. The CDR3 loop spans 15 amino acids. The CDR3 DNA sequence: TGTGCCAGCAGTTTTTCGCTTCCAGCGGAAAACATTCAGTACTTC. It specifies CASSFSLPAENIQYF.

The chain couples TRBV6-5 to TRBJ2-5; 11 bases map to TRBD2. Germline CDR1 is MNHEY and CDR2 is SVGAGI. The CDR3 has 16 amino acids. V dropped 4 bases and J dropped 5; count of bases not matched to a gene: 9. The CDR3: CASSLLAGVDSETQYF. CDR3 DNA sequence: TGTGCCAGCAGTTTACTAGCGGGAGTCGATTCGGAGACCCAGTACTTC.